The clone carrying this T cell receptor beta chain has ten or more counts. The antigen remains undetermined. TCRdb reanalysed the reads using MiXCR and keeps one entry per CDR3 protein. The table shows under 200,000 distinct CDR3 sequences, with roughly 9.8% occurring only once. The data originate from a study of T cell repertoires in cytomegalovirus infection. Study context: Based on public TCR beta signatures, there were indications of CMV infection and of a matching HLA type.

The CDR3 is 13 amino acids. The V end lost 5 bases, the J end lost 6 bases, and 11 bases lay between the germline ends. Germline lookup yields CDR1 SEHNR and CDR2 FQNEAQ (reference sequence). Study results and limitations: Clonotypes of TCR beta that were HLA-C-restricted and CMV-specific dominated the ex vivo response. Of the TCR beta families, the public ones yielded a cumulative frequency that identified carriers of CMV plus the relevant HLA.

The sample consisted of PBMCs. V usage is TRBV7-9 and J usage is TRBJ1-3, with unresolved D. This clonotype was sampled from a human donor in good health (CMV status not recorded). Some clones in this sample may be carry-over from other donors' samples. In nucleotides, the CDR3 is TGTGCCAGCAGCCCGGCGGGCGAAAACACCATATATTTT. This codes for CASSPAGENTIYF.